The sequence of this TCR beta chain was determined in a study of cytomegalovirus exposure and HLA in healthy donors. The CDR3 spans 14 residues. The germline V gene has CDR1 MNHNS and CDR2 SASEGT. The V end lost 3 bases, the J end lost 4 bases, and 12 bases lay between the germline ends. 60 Vbeta and 13 Jbeta primers were used in PCR. Repertoires were generated with immunoSEQ multiplex PCR, while TCRdb's copy carries only in-frame clones and drops some. The sample shows around 210,000 clones, roughly 85% of them seen only once. Sequencing was done on a sample of PBMCs. The source is a girl aged 2-10 years in good health and CMV-seronegative. J is TRBJ2-5 and V is TRBV6-1, with D unresolved. The CDR3 region has the DNA TGTGCCAGCAGTGATGCAGTCCCCTTAGAGACCCAGTACTTC. This gives the protein CASSDAVPLETQYF.